The 14 T cell receptor beta chains below come from one sample, sequenced in a study of preoperative IRX-2 immunotherapy in early breast cancer. Sample treatment: preoperative locoregional IRX-2 cytokine immunotherapy. This table comes from immunoSEQ multiplex PCR, and its TCRdb copy is limited to in-frame clones, with some not included. In the table there are a few thousand clones, 79% of which are singletons. The material sequenced was tumor tissue, taken after IRX-2 immunotherapy. The source of these receptors is a human donor with breast cancer.

CDR3 in amino acids: CAWSARRNTEAFF. In DNA, the CDR3 is TGTGCCTGGAGTGCCCGACGGAACACTGAAGCTTTCTTT. V gene TRBV30 combines with J gene TRBJ1-1; D not resolved. This CDR3 comprises 13 residues. CDR1 and CDR2 (germline): GTSNPN, SVGIG (reference sequence). The V gene lost 1 base and the J gene lost 1 base, with 7 bases spanning the gap.

The rearrangement uses TRBV29-1 and TRBJ2-1; a weak D match, TRBD1 (6 bases). Germline V CDR1 and CDR2: SQVTM, ANQGSEA. The length of the CDR3 is 13 residues. The V end was cut by 6 bases, the J end by 5 bases, with 14 bases between. CDR3 amino acids: CSVDYTGNNEQFF. CDR3 nucleotide sequence: TGCAGCGTAGACTATACAGGGAACAATGAGCAGTTCTTC.

The chain combines TRBV7-7 with TRBJ1-5; D possibly corresponds to TRBD2 (6 bases). The DNA end is more similar to TRBJ2-3, so the J call may be wrong. CDR1 is SSHAT, CDR2 FNYEAQ, per germline (reference sequence). The CDR3 covers 17 residues. CDR3 nucleotide sequence: TGTGCCAGCAGCCATGGGAGGTCGGGTTATAGCAATCAGCCCCAGTATTTT. Translating it yields CASSHGRSGYSNQPQYF.

The CDR3 nucleotides are TGCGCCAGCAGCACGAGTGGGGGCACTACCACAGATACGCAGTATTTT. Protein: CASSTSGGTTTDTQYF. The genes are TRBV5-1 and TRBJ2-3, with a weak D call TRBD1 (6 bases). Germline assignment: CDR1 SGHRS and CDR2 YFSETQ. V was clipped by 4 bases and J by 2 bases, with 17 bases between them. This CDR3 is 16 amino acids long.

The V gene is TRBV7-1, the J gene TRBJ2-1; D ambiguous. TRBV7-1 is an ORF; its function is uncertain. Between the trimmed V and J ends, which lost 4 bases and 7 bases, there was a span of 17 bases. The CDR3 consists of 15 residues. The CDR3 coding sequence is TGTGCCAGCAGCTTACAACCTGGGCCTAAGAATGAGCAGTTCTTC. Its protein product is CASSLQPGPKNEQFF.

The rearrangement links TRBV28 to TRBJ2-1; D remains ambiguous. V lost 3 bases to trimming and J lost 0 bases, with 9 bases between them. The germline V gene has CDR1 MDHEN and CDR2 SYDVKM. This CDR3 spans 15 amino acids. CDR3 DNA sequence: TGTGCCAGCAGTTTCCCTGAACGCTCCTACAATGAGCAGTTCTTC. It translates to CASSFPERSYNEQFF.

The chain employs TRBV1 and TRBJ1-6; the table's D call, TRBD1, was not checked against the DNA. TRBV1 is given as a pseudogene. This CDR3 contains 15 residues. This CDR3 is CASSQVETVSSPLHF. CDR3 bases: TGCGCCAGCAGCCAAGTGGAGACAGTTAGTTCACCCCTCCACTTT.

This clone was observed a handful of times. The CDR3 sequence: CASSGQGNTEAFF. The CDR3 nucleotides read TGTGCCAGCAGTGGCCAGGGGAACACTGAAGCTTTCTTT. This chain uses TRBV6-8 with TRBJ1-1; tentatively, D is TRBD1 (5 bases). Germline CDR1 and CDR2: MNHGY and SAAAGT. The CDR3 is 13 amino acids. The V gene lost 5 bases and the J gene lost 1 base, with 8 bases spanning the gap.

The chain carries TRBV29-1 and TRBJ1-2, with 7 bases aligning to TRBD1. Germline V gene sequence: CDR1 SQVTM, CDR2 ANQGSEA. The CDR3 length is 14 residues. J lost 1 base, V lost 3 bases, and 5 bases had no gene match. The CDR3 DNA is TGCAGCGTTGAGAAAGGGGGCGTTAACTATGGCTACACCTTC. Its protein is CSVEKGGVNYGYTF. Drawing the rest from reference TRBV29-1 and TRBJ1-2, the complete variable domain is SAVISQKPSRDICQRGTSLTIQCQVDSQVTMMFWYRQQPGQSLTLIATANQGSEATYESGFVIDKFPISRPNLTFSTLTVSNMSPEDSSIYLCSVEKGGVNYGYTFGSGTRLTVV.

CDR3 sequence: CPGEQSRANVLTF. As DNA, the CDR3 is TGTCCTGGGGAACAAAGTCGGGCCAACGTCCTGACTTTC. This chain joins TRBV22-1 and TRBJ2-6; the DNA was not used to check the table's D call, TRBD1. TRBV22-1 is flagged as a pseudogene. This CDR3 is built from 13 residues.

V usage is TRBV19 and J usage is TRBJ2-1; 9 bases align to TRBD1. This CDR3 region has 15 residues. Trimming took 3 bases from V and 6 from J; bases not matched to a gene: 6. Germline V gene lookup returns CDR1 LNHDA and CDR2 SQIVND (reference sequence). The CDR3, as DNA: TGTGCCAGTAGTATGGACAGGGGCGCGGGCAATGAGCAGTTCTTC. Encoded protein: CASSMDRGAGNEQFF.

The CDR3 region is CASSILAGLTEAFF. CDR3 bases: TGTGCCAGTAGTATACTGGCAGGGCTCACTGAAGCTTTCTTT. The V call is TRBV19, the J call TRBJ1-1; D is possibly TRBD1 (5 bases). Germline CDR1 and CDR2: LNHDA and SQIVND (reference sequence). The V gene lost 2 bases and the J gene lost 4 bases, with 11 bases spanning the gap. The CDR3 covers 14 residues.

The chain links TRBV11-3 to TRBJ2-2; D is unclear. Germline loops: CDR1 SGHNT, CDR2 YENEEA. The CDR3 has 14 amino acids. Trimming pared 5 bases from V and 0 bases from J, leaving 7 bases between. Written as DNA, the CDR3 is TGTGCCAGCAGCCCAGCCGCGAACACCGGGGAGCTGTTTTTT. Protein: CASSPAANTGELFF.

The chain carries TRBV1 and TRBJ1-5. TRBV1 is noted as a pseudogene. The CDR3 has 15 residues. The CDR3 sequence is CASSLVGDSNQPQHF. CDR3 nucleotide sequence: TGCGCCAGCAGCTTGGTGGGGGATAGCAATCAGCCCCAGCATTTT.